These T cell receptor beta chains were read from a single sample in a study of tumor T cells in aggressive B-cell lymphoma. Here immunoSEQ multiplex PCR was the method, and the copy in TCRdb shows in-frame clones only, minus some. This table has approximately 3,000 clones, roughly 85% appearing once. Sequencing was performed on tumor tissue. These receptors all stem from an adult with diffuse large B cell lymphoma. Some clones in this sample may be carry-over from other donors' samples. CDR3s include the opening cysteine and the closing phenylalanine or tryptophan. The D gene is left open where the match is weak. A row's size may be missing; if present it is once, few, many or a size class.

d_call,v_call,j_call,clone_size,cdr3_nt,cdr3_aa
.,TRBV7-2,TRBJ1-6,.,TGTGCCAGCGAGAACAGAGGGAATTCACCCCTCCACTTT,CASENRGNSPLHF
.,TRBV4-3,TRBJ1-2,.,TGCGCCAGCAGCCAAGAACACCAACCCTCTAACTATGGCTACACCTTC,CASSQEHQPSNYGYTF
.,TRBV29-1,TRBJ1-4,.,TGCAGCGTTGGAGGGGGTTTGGGTAATGAAAAACTGTTTTTT,CSVGGGLGNEKLFF
.,TRBV6-5,TRBJ2-1,.,TGTGCCAGCAGACGACCGGGTCTCTACAATGAGCAGTTCTTC,CASRRPGLYNEQFF
TRBD1,TRBV9,TRBJ1-3,.,TGTGCCAGCAGCGTAGACAGGGGCGGCGGAGGAAACACCATATATTTT,CASSVDRGGGGNTIYF
.,TRBV9,TRBJ1-2,.,TGTGCCAGCAAACACACGGACAGACCATCCATCAATTATGGCTACACCTTC,CASKHTDRPSINYGYTF
.,TRBV7-2,TRBJ1-6,.,TGTGCCAGCAGCCTATTGCGACAGTCCCCATCTAATTCACCCCTCCACTTT,CASSLLRQSPSNSPLHF
.,TRBV5-1,TRBJ2-5,few,TGCGCCAGCAGCTTGGATATCTATTGGGAGACCCAGTACTTC,CASSLDIYWETQYF
.,TRBV9,TRBJ2-1,.,TGTGCCAGCAGCGTAGGGATTAGCCTTTACAATGAGCAGTTCTTC,CASSVGISLYNEQFF
.,TRBV27,TRBJ1-1,once,TGTGCCAGCAGTTTTTCGGTGAACACTGAAGCTTTCTTT,CASSFSVNTEAFF
.,TRBV20-1,TRBJ1-4,.,TGCAGTGCTAGACCGGATGAAAAACTGTTTTTT,CSARPDEKLFF
TRBD2,TRBV27,TRBJ2-3,.,TGTGCCAGCAGTTACGGGACTAGCGGCACAGATACGCAGTATTTT,CASSYGTSGTDTQYF
TRBD1,TRBV20-1,TRBJ1-1,few,TGCAGTGCTACAGGGGGATTGGGAGCTTTCTTT,CSATGGLGAFF
TRBD1,TRBV25-1,TRBJ1-5,.,TGTGCCAGCAGTGAATACCAACAGGGGGGAGATCAGCCCCAGCATTTT,CASSEYQQGGDQPQHF
TRBD1,TRBV4-1,TRBJ1-2,.,TGCGCCAGCAGCCAAGACGACAGGGCACGGGCTAACTATGGCTACACCTTC,CASSQDDRARANYGYTF
.,TRBV6-5,TRBJ1-1,.,TGTGCCAGCAGGGGCTACACTGAAGCTTTCTTT,CASRGYTEAFF
TRBD2,TRBV11-2,TRBJ2-2,.,TGTGCCAGCAGCTTAGATGGGGGGAGGGTCGGGGAGCTGTTTTTT,CASSLDGGRVGELFF
.,TRBV29-1,TRBJ1-1,.,TGCAGCGTTGTCAGGTCCTTGAACACTGAAGCTTTCTTT,CSVVRSLNTEAFF
.,TRBV29-1,TRBJ1-1,.,TGCAGCGTGACACAGGGATACACTGAAGCTTTCTTT,CSVTQGYTEAFF
TRBD1,TRBV19,TRBJ1-1,once,TGTGCCAGTCATGACAGGGGAAGGGGAACTGAAGCTTTCTTT,CASHDRGRGTEAFF
.,TRBV4-1,TRBJ2-5,.,TGCGCCAGCAGCCAATCTTCCGGACAGATTCAAGAGACCCAGTACTTC,CASSQSSGQIQETQYF
TRBD2,TRBV9,TRBJ2-6,.,TGTGCCAGCAGCTCGCCGAGGGAGGGGAGGGCTGGGGCCAACGTCCTGACTTTC,CASSSPREGRAGANVLTF
.,TRBV5-5,TRBJ2-7,few,TGTGCCAGCAGCTTGGCAGGATCCTCCTACGAGCAGTACTTC,CASSLAGSSYEQYF
TRBD1,TRBV4-3,TRBJ2-4,.,TGCGCCAGCAATCACAGGGGCGGCATTCAGTACTTC,CASNHRGGIQYF
.,TRBV7-8,TRBJ1-2,.,TGTGCCAGCACCCAACGAGGGGGGGTGGCTGGCTACACCTTC,CASTQRGGVAGYTF
TRBD2,TRBV4-3,TRBJ2-1,.,TGCGCCAGCAGCCAAGACGTCACTAGCGGGAGGGCGAATGAGCAGTTCTTC,CASSQDVTSGRANEQFF
.,TRBV6-6,TRBJ2-3,.,TGTGCCAGCAATTGGGGGGAGGCAGATACGCAGTATTTT,CASNWGEADTQYF
.,TRBV19,TRBJ2-1,.,TGTGCCAGTAGTATAGGGACAGGGAGGGACAATGAGCAGTTCTTC,CASSIGTGRDNEQFF
.,TRBV19,TRBJ1-5,.,TGTGCCAGTAGGCCGGGGGTGGATACTCAGCCCCAGCATTTT,CASRPGVDTQPQHF
.,TRBV5-1,TRBJ2-1,.,TGCGCCAGCAGTCTACAGACGGGAGCCCACTACAATGAGCAGTTCTTC,CASSLQTGAHYNEQFF
TRBD2,TRBV29-1,TRBJ2-5,.,TGCAGCGTTTGCGGGAGCGATCAAGAGACCCAGTACTTC,CSVCGSDQETQYF
TRBD2,TRBV5-4,TRBJ2-3,.,TGTGCCAACAGCTTGGAGACTGGGACTAGCGGGATTAGCACAGATACGCAGTATTTT,CANSLETGTSGISTDTQYF
TRBD1,TRBV7-2,TRBJ1-2,.,TGTGCCAGCAGCTTAGCCAGGGGGCGCAACTATGGCTACACCTTC,CASSLARGRNYGYTF
TRBD1,TRBV7-2,TRBJ2-7,.,TGTGCCAGCAGCTCAGACAGGGGTGAGCAGTACTTC,CASSSDRGEQYF
.,TRBV9,TRBJ1-2,.,TGTGCCAGCAGCAAGGATAACTATGGCTACATCTTC,CASSKDNYGYIF
.,TRBV28,TRBJ1-3,.,TGTGCCAGCAGTTTGGATCCAGACAGGTCTGGAAACACCATATATTTT,CASSLDPDRSGNTIYF
.,TRBV10-3,TRBJ2-7,.,TGTGCCATCAGTGAGTCTAGTGCATACGAGCAGTACTTC,CAISESSAYEQYF
TRBD2,TRBV30,TRBJ2-1,.,TGTGCCTGGTCAAGCGGGAGCTCCTACAATGAGCAGTTCTTC,CAWSSGSSYNEQFF
TRBD1,TRBV30,TRBJ1-2,.,TGTGCCTGGAGCCCGACAGGGGACCATGGCTACACCTTC,CAWSPTGDHGYTF
TRBD1,TRBV4-1,TRBJ1-2,.,TGCGCCAGCAGCCTCGGGACAGCGATTAACTATGGCTACACCTTC,CASSLGTAINYGYTF
.,TRBV27,TRBJ2-3,.,TGTGCCAGCAGTTTAGGTAGTACAGATACGCAGTATTTT,CASSLGSTDTQYF
.,TRBV4-1,TRBJ1-1,once,TGCGCCAGCAGCCAAGATCGAAGTCGGGTTAATGAAGCTTTCTTT,CASSQDRSRVNEAFF